This T cell receptor (beta chain) was captured by sequencing in a study of beta chain features in type 1 diabetes. In the case of this clone: Its antigen is unidentified.

Study-level findings and limits: Although PCR might favor shorter templates, it would do so equally in patients and controls. Lower insertion and higher deletion counts appeared at VDJ junctions in type 1 diabetes patients.

The V gene's germline CDR1 is SNHLY and CDR2 FYNNEI. This CDR3 has 15 residues. V shed 3 bases and J 7 bases; nucleotides not matched to a gene: 5. The isolated RNA, all of it, was reverse transcribed, so expressed TCRB transcripts were what got sequenced. Regulatory, naive and central memory T cell samples averaged roughly 4 million reads. Assay used: immunoSEQ multiplex PCR; TCRdb lists only in-frame clones, some missing. This table holds some 220,000 clones, about a tenth found once. The TCR sequence derives from a man between 18 and 29 years old in good health. Sequences were obtained from central memory CD4+ T cells from blood. The chain couples TRBV2 to TRBJ1-4, with 10 bases aligning to TRBD1. In DNA, the CDR3 is TGTGCCAGCAGTGACCAGACAGGGGGCTTTGAAAAACTGTTTTTT. As protein: CASSDQTGGFEKLFF.